This T cell receptor beta chain was documented in a study of blood T cell repertoires in COVID-19. Enrollees, about 18 to 95 years old, lived in around 23 US areas. Researchers sorted participants into cohorts using their self-reported clinical history. Germline lookup yields CDR1 SGHTA and CDR2 FQGTGA. The trim removed 5 bases at V and 2 bases at J, leaving 4 bases unmatched. CDR3 size: 16 residues. Source study methods: For nucleated cells, counts were estimated from reference gene primer amplification. The repertoire was sequenced with immunoSEQ multiplex PCR; TCRdb's copy has only in-frame clones and lacks some. D and trimming were read from the DNA, whereas the V and J calls and clone size are those reported in that table. The sample contains about 160,000 clones, approximately 81% of which appear only once.

The chain joins TRBV7-3 to TRBJ2-6; TRBD1 matches 9 bases. The TCR was taken from a woman between 50 and 59 years old who had recovered from COVID-19. Sample: PBMCs or T cells enriched from blood (not recorded which). This chain's CDR3 is CASSETGGTGANVLTF. In DNA, the CDR3 is TGTGCCAGCAGCGAGACAGGGGGAACTGGGGCCAACGTCCTGACTTTC.